The 12 T cell receptor beta chains below were found in one sample sequenced in a study of T-cell reconstitution after alpha-beta-depleted transplantation in children. TCRbeta library preparation incorporated unique molecular identifiers. TCRdb redid the calling of the PCR reads with MiXCR, one entry per CDR3 protein. The data hold 250,000 to 300,000 distinct CDR3 sequences, with 9.9% observed a single time. The sequenced sample was PBMCs from the stem cell graft donor, obtained from the stem cell graft. The receptors here all came from a human donor who donated a stem cell graft to a child with SCID.

In its sample, this clonotype was seen a few times. The chain couples TRBV24-1 to TRBJ2-7; D unresolved. The V end lost 3 bases, the J end lost 1 base, and 12 bases lay between the germline ends. Germline loops: CDR1 KGHDR, CDR2 SFDVKD. The CDR3 is 15 amino acids. The CDR3 DNA reads TGTGCCACCAGTGATGGACGGTACAATTCCTACGAGCAGTACTTC. It translates to CATSDGRYNSYEQYF.

The chain couples TRBV29-1 to TRBJ2-1, with 9 bases matching TRBD2. The V gene end was trimmed by 2 bases and the J gene end by 1 base; junction bases not matched to a gene: 21. The germline V gene encodes CDR1 SQVTM and CDR2 ANQGSEA. This CDR3 spans 21 amino acids. The CDR3 here is CSVESHEGHKGGGASYNEQFF. The CDR3 DNA sequence: TGCAGCGTTGAATCACACGAAGGGCATAAGGGCGGGGGGGCTTCCTACAATGAGCAGTTCTTC.

The chain combines TRBV10-2 with TRBJ2-2; 9 bases agree with TRBD2. The germline gives CDR1 WSHSY, CDR2 SAAADI. This CDR3 region has 19 residues. Trimming took 1 base from V and 2 from J; bases not matched to a gene: 11. The CDR3 here is CASSELAVLAGTNTGELFF. CDR3 nucleotides: TGCGCCAGCAGTGAGTTAGCGGTTCTAGCGGGGACTAACACCGGGGAGCTGTTTTTT.

This clonotype occurred many times. This chain links TRBV10-3 with TRBJ2-3; perhaps TRBD1 as D (5 bases). Germline CDR1 ENHRY, CDR2 SYGVKD. V lost 2 bases and J 5 bases, leaving 11 bases between the germline ends. The CDR3 is 14 amino acids. In DNA form, the CDR3 reads TGTGCCATCAGTGAGAGAGGAACAGGAGATACGCAGTATTTT. This codes for CAISERGTGDTQYF.

This clonotype was counted many times. The chain combines TRBV3-1 with TRBJ2-5; 13 bases agree with TRBD2. The CDR3 is made up of 16 amino acids. Germline values: CDR1 LGHDT, CDR2 YNNKEL (reference sequence). The V segment lost 3 bases and the J segment 2 bases; nucleotides outside the gene matches: 3. The CDR3 DNA is TGTGCCAGCAGCCAGCCGGGACTAGCGGGACAAGAGACCCAGTACTTC. As protein: CASSQPGLAGQETQYF.

The chain carries TRBV5-1 and TRBJ1-2; the match to TRBD1 covers 10 bases. Per the germline V gene, CDR1 is SGHRS and CDR2 is YFSETQ. CDR3 length: 18 amino acids. Trimming removed 0 bases from V and 4 bases from J; junction bases left unmatched: 12. CDR3 loop: CASSLASGQGPAGYGYTF. CDR3 nucleotides: TGCGCCAGCAGCTTGGCCTCGGGACAGGGGCCTGCCGGCTATGGCTACACCTTC.

This clonotype has only a few counts. The chain is built from TRBV29-1 and TRBJ2-3; no clear D gene. The CDR3 is made up of 15 amino acids. The V and J ends lost 0 bases and 6 bases respectively, with 16 bases between them. The germline gives CDR1 SQVTM, CDR2 ANQGSEA. The DNA of the CDR3 is TGCAGCGTTGAAGATACAGTTCAGTTTTCGGATACGCAGTATTTT. Encoded protein: CSVEDTVQFSDTQYF.

The rearrangement uses TRBV6-1 and TRBJ1-1, with 10 bases aligning to TRBD1. The CDR3 runs to 14 residues. Germline CDR1 is MNHNS and CDR2 is SASEGT. The junction had 4 bases not matched to a gene; V was cut back by 5 bases and J by 4 bases. The DNA of the CDR3 is TGTGCCAGCAGTAAACGGACAGGGGGCACTGAAGCTTTCTTT. It encodes CASSKRTGGTEAFF.

The V and J genes are TRBV5-1 and TRBJ2-7; a possible D gene is TRBD1 (6 bases). The CDR3 sequence is 15 residues long. Looked up from germline, CDR1 is SGHRS and CDR2 is YFSETQ. The germline V and J ends were trimmed by 4 bases and 1 base, with 15 bases remaining between them. In DNA, the CDR3 is TGCGCCAGCAGCGCTACAAACAGGGAGTCCTACGAGCAGTACTTC. This gives the protein CASSATNRESYEQYF.

The chain is built from TRBV9 and TRBJ2-3; D is possibly TRBD2 (7 bases). Per the germline V gene, CDR1 is SGDLS and CDR2 is YYNGEE. The CDR3 loop spans 16 amino acids. Trimming shortened V by 0 bases and J by 2 bases, and 13 bases separated the two germline ends. The DNA of the CDR3 is TGTGCCAGCAGCGTAGCCGCGGGGGCGAACACAGATACGCAGTATTTT. This translates into CASSVAAGANTDTQYF.

A few counts support this clonotype. The chain recombines TRBV29-1 with TRBJ2-1, with TRBD1 identical over 9 bases. J gave up 5 bases and V 5 bases, and 7 bases lay outside the gene matches. CDR1 is SQVTM, CDR2 ANQGSEA, per germline. The CDR3 extends over 14 amino acids. The CDR3 bases are TGCAGCGTTACCGGGACAGGGTATAACAATGAGCAGTTCTTC. Encoded protein: CSVTGTGYNNEQFF.

This clonotype has only a few counts. This chain links TRBV4-1 with TRBJ2-7, with a weak D call TRBD2 (5 bases). The germline V gene has CDR1 MGHRA and CDR2 YSYEKL. This CDR3 is built from 12 residues. V was cut by 0 bases and J by 5 bases, with 5 bases left in between. CDR3 sequence: CASSQDGNEQYF. The CDR3 nucleotides read TGCGCCAGCAGCCAAGACGGGAACGAGCAGTACTTC.